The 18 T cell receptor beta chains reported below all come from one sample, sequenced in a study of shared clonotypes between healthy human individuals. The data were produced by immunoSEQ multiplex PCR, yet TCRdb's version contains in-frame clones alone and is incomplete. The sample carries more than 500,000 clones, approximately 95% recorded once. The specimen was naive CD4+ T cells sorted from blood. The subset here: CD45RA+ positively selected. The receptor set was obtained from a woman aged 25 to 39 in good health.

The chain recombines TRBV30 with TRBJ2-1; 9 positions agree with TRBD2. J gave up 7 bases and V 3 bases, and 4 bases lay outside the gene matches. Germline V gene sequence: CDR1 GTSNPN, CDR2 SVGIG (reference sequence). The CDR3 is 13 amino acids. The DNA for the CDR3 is TGTGCCTGGAGAGCTAGCGGGACAAATGAGCAGTTCTTC. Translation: CAWRASGTNEQFF.

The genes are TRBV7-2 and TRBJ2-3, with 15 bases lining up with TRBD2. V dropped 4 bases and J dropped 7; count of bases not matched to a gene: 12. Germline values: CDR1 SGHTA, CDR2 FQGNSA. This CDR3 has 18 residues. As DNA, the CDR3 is TGTGCCAGCAGCTCAAGGACTAGCGGGAGGGGGGAGGTTTATACGCAGTATTTT. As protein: CASSSRTSGRGEVYTQYF.

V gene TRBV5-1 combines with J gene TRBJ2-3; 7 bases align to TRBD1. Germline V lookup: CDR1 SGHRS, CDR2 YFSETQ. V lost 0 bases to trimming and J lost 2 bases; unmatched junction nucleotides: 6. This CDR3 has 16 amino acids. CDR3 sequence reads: CASSLVNTGDTDTQYF. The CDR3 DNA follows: TGCGCCAGCAGCTTGGTAAACACAGGGGACACAGATACGCAGTATTTT.

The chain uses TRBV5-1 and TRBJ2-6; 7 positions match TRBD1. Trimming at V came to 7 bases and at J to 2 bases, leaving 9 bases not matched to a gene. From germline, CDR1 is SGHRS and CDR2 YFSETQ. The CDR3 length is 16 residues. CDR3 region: CASSMLGGAGANVLTF. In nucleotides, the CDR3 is TGCGCCAGCTCCATGCTAGGGGGCGCTGGGGCCAACGTCCTGACTTTC.

The CDR3 is CASSLVAGASSPLHF. CDR3 bases: TGTGCCAGCAGCTTAGTGGCAGGGGCTTCTTCACCCCTCCACTTT. The V call is TRBV13, the J call TRBJ1-6, with a weak D call TRBD1 (6 bases). This CDR3 spans 15 amino acids. Between the trimmed V and J ends, which lost 1 base and 9 bases, there was a span of 13 bases. From germline, CDR1 is PRHDT and CDR2 FYEKMQ (reference sequence).

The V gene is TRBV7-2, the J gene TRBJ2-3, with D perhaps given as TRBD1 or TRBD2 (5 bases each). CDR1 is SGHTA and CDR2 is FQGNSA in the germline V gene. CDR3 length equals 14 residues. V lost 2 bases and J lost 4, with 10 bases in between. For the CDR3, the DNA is TGTGCCAGCAGCTTAAATCAGGGACCAGATACGCAGTATTTT. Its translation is CASSLNQGPDTQYF.

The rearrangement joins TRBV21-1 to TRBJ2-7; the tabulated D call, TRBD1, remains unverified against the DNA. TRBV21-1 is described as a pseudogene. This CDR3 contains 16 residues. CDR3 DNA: TGTGCCAGCAGCAGCCGACAGCCAGGTGTTTCCTACGAGCAGTACTTC. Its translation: CASSSRQPGVSYEQYF.

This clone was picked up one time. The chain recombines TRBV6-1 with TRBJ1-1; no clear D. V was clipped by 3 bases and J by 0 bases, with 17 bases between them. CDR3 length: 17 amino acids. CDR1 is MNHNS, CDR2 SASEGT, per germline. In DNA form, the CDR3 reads TGTGCCAGCAGTGAGACACCCTTCCCATCCATGAACACTGAAGCTTTCTTT. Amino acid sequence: CASSETPFPSMNTEAFF.

Written as DNA, the CDR3 is TGTGCCAGCAGCTTAGCGGGGGGACCGGAGACCCAGTACTTC. Protein product: CASSLAGGPETQYF. This chain joins TRBV7-6 and TRBJ2-5; D is possibly TRBD2 (6 bases). The CDR3 runs to 14 residues. Trimming shortened V by 0 bases and J by 5 bases, and 10 bases separated the two germline ends. Germline V gene sequence: CDR1 SGHVS, CDR2 FNYEAQ.

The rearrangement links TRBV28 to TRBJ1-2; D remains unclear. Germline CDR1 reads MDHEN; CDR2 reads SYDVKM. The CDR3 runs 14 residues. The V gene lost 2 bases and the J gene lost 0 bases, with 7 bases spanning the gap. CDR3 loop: CASSLHASNYGYTF. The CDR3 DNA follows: TGTGCCAGCAGTTTACACGCCTCTAACTATGGCTACACCTTC.

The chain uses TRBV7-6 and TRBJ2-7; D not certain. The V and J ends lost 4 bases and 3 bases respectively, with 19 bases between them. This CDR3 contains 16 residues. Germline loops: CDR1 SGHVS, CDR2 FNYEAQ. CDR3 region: CASSSRAFPGDYEQYF. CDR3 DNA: TGTGCCAGCAGCTCCCGTGCTTTTCCGGGTGACTACGAGCAGTACTTC.

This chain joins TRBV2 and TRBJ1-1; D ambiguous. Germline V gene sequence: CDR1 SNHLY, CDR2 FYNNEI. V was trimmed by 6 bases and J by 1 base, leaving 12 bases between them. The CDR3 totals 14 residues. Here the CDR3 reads CASRGTGRNTEAFF. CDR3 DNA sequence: TGTGCCAGCAGAGGTACCGGTAGGAACACTGAAGCTTTCTTT.

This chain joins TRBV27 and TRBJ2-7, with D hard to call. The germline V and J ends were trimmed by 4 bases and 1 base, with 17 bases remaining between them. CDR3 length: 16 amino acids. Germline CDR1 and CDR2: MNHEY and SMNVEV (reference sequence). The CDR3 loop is CASSSLGSSPSYEQYF. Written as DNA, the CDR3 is TGTGCCAGCAGTTCTCTCGGTAGCTCACCGTCCTACGAGCAGTACTTC.

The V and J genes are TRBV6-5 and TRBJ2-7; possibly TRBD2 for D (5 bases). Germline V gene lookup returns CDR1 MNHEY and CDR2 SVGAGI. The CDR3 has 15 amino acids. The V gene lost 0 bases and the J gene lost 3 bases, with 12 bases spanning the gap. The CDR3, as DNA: TGTGCCAGCAGTTACTCGACGGACGGGAACTACGAGCAGTACTTC. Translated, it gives CASSYSTDGNYEQYF.

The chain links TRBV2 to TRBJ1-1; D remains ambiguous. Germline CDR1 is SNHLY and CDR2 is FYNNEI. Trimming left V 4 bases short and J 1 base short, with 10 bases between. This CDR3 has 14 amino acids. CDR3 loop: CASSVPAANTEAFF. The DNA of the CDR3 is TGTGCCAGCAGTGTCCCAGCGGCGAACACTGAAGCTTTCTTT.

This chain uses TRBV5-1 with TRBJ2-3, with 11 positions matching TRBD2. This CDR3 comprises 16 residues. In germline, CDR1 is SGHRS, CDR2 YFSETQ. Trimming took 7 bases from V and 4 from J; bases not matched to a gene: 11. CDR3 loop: CASFDSGRALPDTQYF. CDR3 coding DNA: TGCGCCAGCTTCGATAGCGGGAGGGCCTTGCCAGATACGCAGTATTTT.

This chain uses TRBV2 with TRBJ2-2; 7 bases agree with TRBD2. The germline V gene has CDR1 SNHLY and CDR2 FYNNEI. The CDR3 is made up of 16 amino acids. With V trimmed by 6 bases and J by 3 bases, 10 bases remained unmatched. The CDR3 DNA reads TGTGCCAGCAGGCGAAGGGCGGGAGCGGACACCGGGGAGCTGTTTTTT. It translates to CASRRRAGADTGELFF.

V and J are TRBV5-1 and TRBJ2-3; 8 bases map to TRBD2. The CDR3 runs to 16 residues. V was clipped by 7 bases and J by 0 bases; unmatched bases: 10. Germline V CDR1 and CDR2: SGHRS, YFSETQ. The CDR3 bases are TGCGCCAGCCGACCAGTAGCGGGAACTAGCACAGATACGCAGTATTTT. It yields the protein CASRPVAGTSTDTQYF.